This paragraph reports one T cell receptor (beta chain). It may be a read error: a sequence one base away is much more abundant. An assay was performed, and its level was deep. The unsorted PBMC replicate PCRs were performed with about 290 ng DNA, 32,000 or so T cell genomes. Authors' data handling: For the immunoSEQ data, sequences were junction-only without quality scores, so filtering differed. The method was immunoSEQ multiplex PCR; TCRdb's version includes in-frame clones alone and lacks a portion of them. From that table come the V and J calls and clone size; the DNA was used to work out D and trimming. The data contain fewer than 600,000 clones, 70% to 80% of them singletons. These data originate in a study of shared clonotypes between healthy human individuals. The V segment lost 6 bases and the J segment 4 bases; nucleotides outside the gene matches: 8. This CDR3 comprises 15 residues. Germline values: CDR1 SGHRS, CDR2 YFSETQ.

The rearrangement links TRBV5-1 to TRBJ2-3; 10 bases are shared with TRBD1. Sequencing was carried out using PBMCs. This clonotype originated in a woman aged 40 to 49 in good health. Some clones in this sample may be carry-over from other donors' samples. The DNA of the CDR3 is TGCGCCAGCAACCTCAGACAGGGGGCTGCAGATACGCAGTATTTT. As protein: CASNLRQGAADTQYF.